This T cell receptor beta chain was observed in a study of T cells expressing NK-cell markers (TCRdb year 2020). Looking at the study overall: In sorted CD3+CD56+NKG2C+, CD3+CD56+NKG2C- and CD3+CD56-NKG2C+ T-cell subsets from about eight donors, TCR beta-chain repertoires were profiled. The study sequenced eight donors, all healthy volunteers chosen at random: three men and five women. Sequencing of the libraries produced 2 x 150 bp reads on Illumina HiSeq 2000/2500, MiSeq or NextSeq. Among the eight sequenced donors, only one was HCMV-seronegative, while the other seven were HCMV-seropositive. Overall study outcomes, separate from this receptor: In over 5 donors, the dominant CD3+CD56+NKG2C+ clonotypes were among the top 10 CD8+ clonotypes and accounted for roughly 1.0-8% of CD8+ T cells. It remained unclear whether the expanded NKG2C-expressing T cell clones were specific for HCMV antigens. Those dominant clonotypes were again the most abundant among CD3+CD56-NKG2C+ cells in a few donors, at about 25-60.1%.

Inclusive of the bounding cysteine and phenylalanine, the CDR3 is 15 residues long. No DNA has been recorded. From a lookup of the germline V gene (reference sequence), CDR1 and CDR2 are LGHDT and YNNKEL. HCMV-specific IgG was detected in serum with a commercial ELISA kit to determine HCMV serostatus. Peripheral blood mononuclear cells were isolated from blood by Ficoll density gradient centrifugation. Comment on this clonotype: The clone's antigen remains unknown.

This sample was sequenced with an Illumina HiSeq 2000. The TCR beta cDNA libraries were made using 5'RACE template switching, a step that added both a universal primer site and unique molecular identifiers. Priming for cDNA synthesis came from the TCR beta constant segment, and two successive PCR amplification steps followed. Per the source publication's procedure: MIGEC handled demultiplexing of the reads and grouping by UMI, while MiTCR was used to assemble and quantify clonotypes. To exclude erroneous sequences, only TCR cDNA sequences supported by at least two reads were retained. The tcR package was used for downstream repertoire analysis, and clonotypes were matched across fractions by CDR3 nucleotide sequence plus V segment. VDJmatch was used to annotate antigen specificity against VDJdb, with one amino acid substitution in CDR3 permitted. TCRdb reprocessed the reads, so every CDR3 protein sequence counts as one entry and DNA is not shown. Clone size and V and J calls follow TCRdb, not the original study. The sample's clone listing holds 500,000 or so distinct CDR3 sequences. The ten top clones hold roughly 3.6% of the sample.

Sequencing used blood T cells: a sorted CD56 or NKG2C T cell subset, CD4+ or CD8+ T cells, or bulk PBMC T cells (not recorded which). The sequence is built from TRBV3-1 and TRBJ2-1; the TCRdb D gene call, TRBD1, has no DNA to confirm it. The TCR comes from a young man in good health. Donor details come from another sample of the same person, matched by shared clones. The CDR3 amino acid sequence is: CASAGGLSSYNEQFF.